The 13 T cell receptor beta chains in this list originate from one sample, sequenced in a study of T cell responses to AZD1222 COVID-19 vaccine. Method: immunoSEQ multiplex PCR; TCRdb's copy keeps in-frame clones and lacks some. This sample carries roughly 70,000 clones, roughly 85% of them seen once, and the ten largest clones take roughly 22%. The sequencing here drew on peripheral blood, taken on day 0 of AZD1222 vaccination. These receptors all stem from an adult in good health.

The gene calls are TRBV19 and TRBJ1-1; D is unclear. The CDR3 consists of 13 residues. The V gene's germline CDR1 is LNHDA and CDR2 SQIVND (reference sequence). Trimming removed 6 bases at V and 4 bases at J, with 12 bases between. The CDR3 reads CASSVIPPTEAFF. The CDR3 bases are TGTGCCAGTAGCGTTATACCCCCCACTGAAGCTTTCTTT.

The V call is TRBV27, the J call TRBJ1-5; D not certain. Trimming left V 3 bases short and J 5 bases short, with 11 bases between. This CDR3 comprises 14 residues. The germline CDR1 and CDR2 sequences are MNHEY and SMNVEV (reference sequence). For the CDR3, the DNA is TGTGCCAGCAGTTTTCTGGGGAGAGATCAGCCCCAGCATTTT. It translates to CASSFLGRDQPQHF.

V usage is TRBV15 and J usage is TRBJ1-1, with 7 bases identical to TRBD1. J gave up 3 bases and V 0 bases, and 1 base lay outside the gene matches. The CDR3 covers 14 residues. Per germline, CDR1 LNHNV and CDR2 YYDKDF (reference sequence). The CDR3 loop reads CATSRERGHTEAFF. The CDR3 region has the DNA TGTGCCACCAGCAGAGAAAGGGGGCACACTGAAGCTTTCTTT.

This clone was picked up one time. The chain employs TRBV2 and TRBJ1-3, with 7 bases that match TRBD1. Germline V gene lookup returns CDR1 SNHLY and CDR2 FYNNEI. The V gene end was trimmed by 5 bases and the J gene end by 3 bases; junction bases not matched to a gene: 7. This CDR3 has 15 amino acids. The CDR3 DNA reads TGTGCCAGCAGTCCCGGGACAGCTTATGGAAACACCATATATTTT. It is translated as CASSPGTAYGNTIYF.

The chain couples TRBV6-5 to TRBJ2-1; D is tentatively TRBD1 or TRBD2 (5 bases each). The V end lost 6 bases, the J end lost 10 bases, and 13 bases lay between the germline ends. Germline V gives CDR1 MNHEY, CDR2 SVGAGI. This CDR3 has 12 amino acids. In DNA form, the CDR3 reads TGTGCCAGCAGAGATGGGGGTGGCGAGCAGTTCTTC. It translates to CASRDGGGEQFF.

The CDR3 is CASRALAGLTEAFF. CDR3 nucleotides: TGTGCCAGCCGCGCCTTGGCAGGGCTAACTGAAGCTTTCTTT. The V and J genes are TRBV27 and TRBJ1-1; tentative D call: TRBD1 (5 bases). There are 14 residues in the CDR3. The V and J ends lost 8 bases and 5 bases respectively, with 18 bases between them. Germline V gene sequence: CDR1 MNHEY, CDR2 SMNVEV (reference sequence).

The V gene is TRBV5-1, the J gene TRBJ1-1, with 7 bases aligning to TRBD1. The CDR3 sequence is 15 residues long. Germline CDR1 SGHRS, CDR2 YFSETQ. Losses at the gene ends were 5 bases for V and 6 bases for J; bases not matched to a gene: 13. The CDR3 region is CASSNSRQGVAEAFF. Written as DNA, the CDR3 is TGCGCCAGCAGTAATTCGCGACAGGGAGTTGCTGAAGCTTTCTTT.

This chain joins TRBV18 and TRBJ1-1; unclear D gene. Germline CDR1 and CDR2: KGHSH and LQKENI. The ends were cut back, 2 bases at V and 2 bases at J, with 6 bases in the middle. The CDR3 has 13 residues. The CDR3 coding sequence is TGTGCCAGCTCACCAAAACCAAACACTGAAGCTTTCTTT. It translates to CASSPKPNTEAFF.

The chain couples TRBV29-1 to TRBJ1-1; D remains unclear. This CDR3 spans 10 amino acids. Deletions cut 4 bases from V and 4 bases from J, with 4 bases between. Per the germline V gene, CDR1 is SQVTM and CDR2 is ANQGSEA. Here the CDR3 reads CSVGATEAFF. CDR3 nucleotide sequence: TGCAGCGTTGGGGCCACTGAAGCTTTCTTT.

The CDR3 loop reads CASSLGLGEQYF. CDR3 DNA: TGTGCCAGTAGTCTCGGACTCGGCGAGCAGTACTTC. The V gene is TRBV19, the J gene TRBJ2-7; TRBD2 is a possible D gene (5 bases). Trimming shortened V by 5 bases and J by 6 bases, and 11 bases separated the two germline ends. The CDR3 consists of 12 residues. Germline loops: CDR1 LNHDA, CDR2 SQIVND (reference sequence).

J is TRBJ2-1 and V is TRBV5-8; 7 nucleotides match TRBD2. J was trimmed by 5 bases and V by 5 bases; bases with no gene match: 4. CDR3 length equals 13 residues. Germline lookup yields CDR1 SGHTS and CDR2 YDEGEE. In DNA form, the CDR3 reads TGTGCCAGCAGTACGGGACTACACAATGAGCAGTTCTTC. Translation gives CASSTGLHNEQFF.

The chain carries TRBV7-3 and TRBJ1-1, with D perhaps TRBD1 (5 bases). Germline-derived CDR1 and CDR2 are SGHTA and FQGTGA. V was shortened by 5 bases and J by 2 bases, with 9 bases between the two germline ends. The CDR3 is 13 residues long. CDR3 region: CASSPQGNTEAFF. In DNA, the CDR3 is TGTGCCAGCAGCCCCCAGGGAAACACTGAAGCTTTCTTT.

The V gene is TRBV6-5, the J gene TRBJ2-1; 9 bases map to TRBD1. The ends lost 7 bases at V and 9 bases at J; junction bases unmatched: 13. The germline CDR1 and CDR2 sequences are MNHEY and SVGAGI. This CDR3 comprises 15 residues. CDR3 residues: CASNNGGQGSSEQFF. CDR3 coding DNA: TGTGCCAGCAACAACGGGGGACAGGGTTCTAGTGAGCAGTTCTTC.